What follows is one TCR beta chain and its context. Its antigen is currently not known. No base quality information exists; no much larger clone differs at one position. Ficoll-Paque density gradient centrifugation was used to isolate PBMCs. This sample was sequenced with an Illumina NovaSeq 6000. Using 5'RACE with constant-segment primers, TCRalpha and TCRbeta cDNA libraries were constructed, with sample barcodes and unique molecular identifiers added in the process. RNA was extracted from every sample with Trizol reagent. Library amplification was performed in two PCR steps, and a second sample barcode and Illumina TruSeq adapters were introduced in the second step. Sequencing of the libraries was done on an Illumina NovaSeq, producing 2 x 150 bp paired-end reads. On the study's bioinformatics: With migec v1.2.7, reads were demultiplexed and then collapsed into UMI-guided consensus sequences. Using mixcr v2.1.11, UMI consensuses were aligned to TRA and TRB V and J templates and then assembled into clonotypes. A clonotype was counted as expanded or contracted only if both edgeR and NoisET called the change significant, with noise models trained on biological replicates. For edgeR calls, the thresholds were a false discovery rate-adjusted p below 0.01 and a log2 fold-change of 1. PCA with hierarchical clustering of max-normalized trajectories of the 1000 most abundant clonotypes was used as exploratory dynamics analysis. Separately sequenced CD4+ and CD8+ repertoires were used to assign a CD4 or CD8 phenotype to each responding clone. TCRdb reran the public reads through fastp at Q25 and MiXCR, keeping productive beta chains. Every CDR3 protein is listed once, alongside the most common genes and DNA of its rows. TCRdb, not the original authors, processed these V and J calls. The sample records just over 400,000 distinct CDR3 sequences, 23% of which are singletons. Together, the top ten hold about an eighth of the sample.

This specimen comes from a study of T-cell memory formation after mild COVID-19 (dated by TCRdb to about 2021). Context from the whole study: TCR sequence clusters from the two donors were largely donor specific. T-cell clones expanding and contracting after mild COVID-19 in two donors were tracked by longitudinal TCRalpha and TCRbeta repertoire sequencing. The cohort was made up of two young adult volunteers, one female and one male, who were previously healthy.

Its CDR3 holds 15 amino acids, cysteine through phenylalanine. Only the CDR3 part of the read is kept: 45 bases, read in frame from the first base. CDR1 DFQATT and CDR2 SNEGSKA are derived from the germline V gene (reference sequence). V loses 6 bases at its end and J loses 3 bases; junction bases beyond the gene matches: 4. Broad study findings and their caveats: Clones that contracted from day 15 to 85 showed balanced CD4/CD8 phenotypes, whereas a second wave of clones that expanded from day 15 to 37 leaned towards CD4+. The second-wave clones that peaked on day 37 were not confirmed to be SARS-CoV-2 specific. Some responding clones were detected in pre-infection memory, suggesting pre-existing cross-reactive memory T cells joined the SARS-CoV-2 response. Contracting CD4+ clones appeared mostly in the CM and EM memory subsets, whereas CD8+ clones were enriched in EMRA. Only two mild cases were covered in the study, and larger cohorts including severe cases with pre-infection samples were considered necessary.

The sequence was obtained from an adult woman who had mild COVID-19 (a few samples of this study predate the infection). The sample titles of this study are shuffled in the database, so cell type and time point are left out; the donor was told from shared clones. Sequencing was performed on PBMCs or a T cell subset sorted from them (not recorded which). The chain is assembled from TRBV20-1 and TRBJ2-3, with 15 bases aligning to TRBD2. The nucleotide sequence reads as follows: TGCAGTGCCCGGACTAGCGGGAGGGCTACAGATACGCAGTATTTT. Protein translation: CSARTSGRATDTQYF.